The 11 T cell receptor beta chains listed next were all sequenced from one sample in a study of blood T cell repertoires in COVID-19. Using immunoSEQ multiplex PCR, the repertoire was profiled, and TCRdb retains in-frame clones only, with some absent. Here the sample spans 210,000 or so clones, around 84% being singletons. Sequencing used peripheral blood. The receptors were gathered from a man aged 50 to 60 with acute or convalescent COVID-19.

The gene calls are TRBV11-2 and TRBJ2-6; D ambiguous. CDR1 is SGHAT, CDR2 FQNNGV, per germline. The CDR3 runs 14 residues. The ends were cut back, 4 bases at V and 0 bases at J, with 4 bases in the middle. CDR3 in amino acids: CASSSVSGANVLTF. CDR3 in DNA: TGTGCCAGCAGCTCGGTCTCTGGGGCCAACGTCCTGACTTTC. The whole variable domain, remainder taken from reference TRBV11-2 and TRBJ2-6, is EAGVAQSPRYKIIEKRQSVAFWCNPISGHATLYWYQQILGQGPKLLIQFQNNGVVDDSQLPKDRFSAERLKGVDSTLKIQPAKLEDSAVYLCASSSVSGANVLTFGAGSRLTVL.

The genes are TRBV19 and TRBJ1-5, with D perhaps TRBD1 (5 bases). V was shortened by 7 bases and J by 5 bases, with 15 bases between the two germline ends. This CDR3 spans 14 amino acids. Looked up from germline, CDR1 is LNHDA and CDR2 is SQIVND (reference sequence). The chain's CDR3 is CASTQAGMDQPQHF. The DNA for the CDR3 is TGTGCCAGTACCCAAGCAGGGATGGATCAGCCCCAGCATTTT.

This sequence joins TRBV6-5 and TRBJ1-1; 7 bases are a match to TRBD1. The CDR3 consists of 14 residues. Germline-derived CDR1 and CDR2 are MNHEY and SVGAGI. V shed 8 bases and J 0 bases; nucleotides not matched to a gene: 6. CDR3 protein: CASSRGRVNTEAFF. As DNA, the CDR3 is TGTGCCAGCTCAAGGGGGCGAGTGAACACTGAAGCTTTCTTT.

This clone appeared a few times. This chain joins TRBV7-8 and TRBJ1-4; the D gene is possibly TRBD1 (6 bases). The CDR3 is 16 amino acids. Germline lookup yields CDR1 SGHVS and CDR2 FQNEAQ. The germline V and J ends were trimmed by 4 bases and 7 bases, with 19 bases remaining between them. As DNA, the CDR3 is TGTGCCAGCAGCTCCCCCTGGGGGGGCATCGGTGAAAAACTGTTTTTT. The encoded protein is CASSSPWGGIGEKLFF.

The V gene is TRBV27, the J gene TRBJ2-7; unclear D gene. The CDR3 loop spans 14 amino acids. Trimming cost V 6 bases and J 3 bases, with 15 bases left between them. Germline V gene data show CDR1 as MNHEY and CDR2 as SMNVEV (reference sequence). CDR3 sequence reads: CASSLRYALYEQYF. In nucleotides, the CDR3 is TGTGCCAGCAGCCTCCGCTACGCCCTCTACGAGCAGTACTTC.

The chain joins TRBV10-3 to TRBJ2-7, with 7 bases identical to TRBD1. Germline loops: CDR1 ENHRY, CDR2 SYGVKD. The J segment lost 5 bases and the V segment lost 2 bases, leaving 12 bases of the junction unmatched. The CDR3 covers 16 residues. The CDR3 is CAISEHRGGEVDEQYF. The CDR3 DNA is TGTGCCATCAGTGAGCATCGAGGGGGCGAGGTGGACGAGCAGTACTTC.

This chain connects TRBV18 to TRBJ2-3; D gene ambiguous. The germline CDR1 and CDR2 sequences are KGHSH and LQKENI. V lost 4 bases, J lost 1 base, and 12 bases lay in between. The CDR3 has 15 residues. The CDR3 sequence: CASSRQEAGTDTQYF. The CDR3 coding sequence is TGTGCCAGCTCACGACAAGAAGCCGGCACAGATACGCAGTATTTT.

V gene TRBV19 combines with J gene TRBJ1-2; D gene unclear. This CDR3 contains 14 residues. Trimming stripped 4 bases from V and 8 bases from J, with 17 bases between. Germline loops: CDR1 LNHDA, CDR2 SQIVND (reference sequence). CDR3 DNA sequence: TGTGCCAGTAGTAACGGACCGCTGTCGGGGGGCTACACCTTC. Its translation: CASSNGPLSGGYTF.

CDR3 nucleotides: TGTGCCAGTAGTATAGGAGGCCAGGGATTGTACTATGGCTACACCTTC. Its translation is CASSIGGQGLYYGYTF. The genes are TRBV19 and TRBJ1-2; maybe TRBD1 (5 bases). CDR3 length: 16 residues. Germline V gene lookup returns CDR1 LNHDA and CDR2 SQIVND (reference sequence). The V and J ends lost 1 base and 3 bases respectively, with 15 bases between them. The full variable domain, with the rest looked up from reference TRBV19 and TRBJ1-2, is DGGITQSPKYLFRKEGQNVTLSCEQNLNHDAMYWYRQDPGQGLRLIYYSQIVNDFQKGDIAEGYSVSREKKESFPLTVTSAQKNPTAFYLCASSIGGQGLYYGYTFGSGTRLTVV.

This clone appeared once. V and J are TRBV11-2 and TRBJ1-5, with a weak D call TRBD1 (6 bases). CDR3 length: 12 amino acids. V lost 0 bases, J lost 11 bases, and 8 bases lay in between. CDR1 is SGHAT, CDR2 FQNNGV, per germline. The CDR3 region has the DNA TGTGCCAGCAGCTTAGACCAGGGGACCCAGCATTTT. Translation: CASSLDQGTQHF.

This sequence joins TRBV7-9 and TRBJ1-1, with D unresolved. Trimming removed 2 bases at V and 2 bases at J, with 9 bases between. Germline CDR1 and CDR2: SEHNR and FQNEAQ (reference sequence). This CDR3 region has 14 residues. The CDR3 DNA reads as TGTGCCAGCAGCTTATCGGGGAGTAACACTGAAGCTTTCTTT. Translation: CASSLSGSNTEAFF.